This T cell receptor (beta chain) stems from a study of human T cells and chemical hapten exposure. This clonotype was found many times. One entry per CDR3 protein, called by TCRdb with MiXCR from the RACE reads. The repertoire has about 83,000 distinct CDR3 sequences, roughly 7.2% of them found once; the top ten carry 1.5% to 1.9%. Germline V gives CDR1 MRHNA, CDR2 SNTAGT. The CDR3 is 14 amino acids. Between the trimmed V and J ends, which lost 3 bases and 6 bases, there was a span of 12 bases. The time point: patch test 1, 2 weeks after DPC sensitization. This sample's treatment: therapeutic diphenylcyclopropenone sensitization with weekly scalp DPC.

The chain links TRBV6-4 to TRBJ2-1; a possible D gene is TRBD1 (6 bases). The material sequenced was whole blood, taken in connection with sensitization to the hapten diphenylcyclopropenone (DPC). The receptor was isolated from a woman aged 30 to 39 with alopecia areata. Some clones in this sample may be carry-over from other donors' samples. The CDR3 region has the DNA TGTGCCAGCAGTGAAGGGGAAGGGGGCAATGAGCAGTTCTTC. This sequence encodes CASSEGEGGNEQFF.